The 30 T cell receptor beta chains presented below share a single source sample, sequenced in a study of blood T cell repertoires in COVID-19. The data were produced by immunoSEQ multiplex PCR, yet TCRdb's version contains in-frame clones alone and is incomplete. There are 150,000 to 200,000 clones in the sample; around 87% occur only once, and roughly 7% lies in the top ten. Input material: peripheral blood. These receptors all stem from a woman of 80 years or more in a cohort sampled during active or convalescent COVID-19.

This chain uses TRBV28 with TRBJ2-5; a weak D match, TRBD1 (6 bases). This CDR3 comprises 12 residues. Germline V lookup: CDR1 MDHEN, CDR2 SYDVKM. CDR3 sequence: CATGLYQETQYF. The CDR3 DNA sequence: TGTGCGACAGGCTTATACCAAGAGACCCAGTACTTC.

V and J are TRBV7-2 and TRBJ1-3, with D possibly matching TRBD1 (6 bases). Trimming cost V 5 bases and J 3 bases, with 11 bases left between them. Per the germline V gene, CDR1 is SGHTA and CDR2 is FQGNSA. CDR3 length equals 14 residues. CDR3: CASSPRTDGNTIYF. DNA for the CDR3: TGTGCCAGCAGCCCCCGGACAGATGGAAACACCATATATTTT.

The rearrangement uses TRBV7-8 and TRBJ2-5, with D possibly being TRBD2 (6 bases). The germline V gene encodes CDR1 SGHVS and CDR2 FQNEAQ. V gave up 2 bases and J gave up 1 base, with 14 bases separating them. This CDR3 has 16 residues. This CDR3 is CASSLNVAVTQETQYF. CDR3 DNA sequence: TGTGCCAGCAGCTTAAATGTAGCGGTAACCCAAGAGACCCAGTACTTC. Supplemented by reference TRBV7-8 and TRBJ2-5, the full variable domain reads GAGVSQSPRYKVAKRGQDVALRCDPISGHVSLFWYQQALGQGPEFLTYFQNEAQLDKSGLPSDRFFAERPEGSVSTLKIQRTQQEDSAVYLCASSLNVAVTQETQYFGPGTRLLVL.

The gene calls are TRBV10-2 and TRBJ2-5, with 8 bases matching TRBD2. CDR1 is WSHSY, CDR2 SAAADI, per germline. Trimming at V came to 8 bases and at J to 4 bases, leaving 6 bases not matched to a gene. The CDR3 extends over 13 amino acids. The chain's CDR3 is CASEHGGGETQYF. The CDR3 bases are TGCGCCAGCGAGCACGGGGGGGGAGAGACCCAGTACTTC.

The chain couples TRBV6-4 to TRBJ2-3, with D maybe TRBD2 (5 bases). The CDR3 totals 14 residues. CDR1 MRHNA and CDR2 SNTAGT come from the germline V gene. V was cut by 6 bases and J by 0 bases, with 10 bases left in between. Here the CDR3 reads CASRVSGSTDTQYF. As DNA, the CDR3 is TGTGCCAGCAGGGTCAGCGGTAGCACAGATACGCAGTATTTT.

The chain carries TRBV5-5 and TRBJ1-1, with 7 positions matching TRBD1. There are 15 residues in the CDR3. The V gene's germline CDR1 is SGHKS and CDR2 YYEKEE (reference sequence). V dropped 7 bases and J dropped 7; count of bases not matched to a gene: 16. This chain's CDR3 is CASLLLLVGGIEAFF. DNA for the CDR3: TGTGCCAGCCTCCTGTTGTTGGTAGGGGGCATTGAAGCTTTCTTT.

This clone showed up just once. The chain combines TRBV25-1 with TRBJ1-4; D gene unclear. CDR3 length equals 17 residues. Germline lookup yields CDR1 MGHDK and CDR2 SYGVNS. V was clipped by 5 bases and J by 4 bases, with 20 bases between them. The chain's CDR3 is CASSSRHPFAGNEKLFF. The CDR3 DNA reads as TGTGCCAGCAGTTCCCGACACCCCTTTGCGGGTAATGAAAAACTGTTTTTT.

The chain is built from TRBV5-6 and TRBJ1-2, with D possibly TRBD1 on 6 matching bases. CDR1 is SGHDT and CDR2 is YYEEEE in the germline V gene. CDR3 length: 14 amino acids. The V end was cut by 0 bases, the J end by 5 bases, with 11 bases between. CDR3: CASSLVRGSYGYTF. The CDR3 nucleotides read TGTGCCAGCAGCTTGGTCAGGGGTAGTTATGGCTACACCTTC.

V and J are TRBV10-1 and TRBJ2-3, with 11 bases lining up with TRBD2. Trimming removed 3 bases from V and 7 bases from J; junction bases left unmatched: 6. Germline assignment: CDR1 WNHNN and CDR2 SYGVQD (reference sequence). This CDR3 has 15 residues. CDR3 protein: CASSELAGGPNTQYF. The CDR3 DNA reads TGCGCCAGCAGTGAATTAGCGGGGGGGCCAAATACGCAGTATTTT.

The chain recombines TRBV2 with TRBJ1-5, with 7 bases lining up with TRBD1. The CDR3 extends over 15 amino acids. Trimming cost V 6 bases and J 0 bases; bases outside gene matches: 5. Germline CDR1 reads SNHLY; CDR2 reads FYNNEI. CDR3 amino acids: CASRGDSVSNQPQHF. CDR3 bases: TGTGCCAGCAGAGGGGACAGTGTTAGCAATCAGCCCCAGCATTTT. The variable domain in full, completed from reference TRBV2 and TRBJ1-5, reads EPEVTQTPSHQVTQMGQEVILRCVPISNHLYFYWYRQILGQKVEFLVSFYNNEISEKSEIFDDQFSVERPDGSNFTLKIRSTKLEDSAMYFCASRGDSVSNQPQHFGDGTRLSIL.

J is TRBJ1-1 and V is TRBV7-9, with D possibly being TRBD1 (5 bases). Trimming stripped 6 bases from V and 1 base from J, with 18 bases between. This CDR3 is 16 amino acids long. Per the germline V gene, CDR1 is SEHNR and CDR2 is FQNEAQ (reference sequence). The CDR3 DNA sequence: TGTGCCAGCAGAGCACAGGCGATGGAGCGGAACACTGAAGCTTTCTTT. Translated: CASRAQAMERNTEAFF.

This sequence joins TRBV2 and TRBJ1-2; D unclear. V was clipped by 8 bases and J by 6 bases, with 22 bases between them. The germline CDR1 and CDR2 sequences are SNHLY and FYNNEI. The CDR3 runs to 15 residues. The CDR3 DNA follows: TGTGCCAGCTATCGGATTTACGACCGGGAAAATGGCTACACCTTC. Translating it yields CASYRIYDRENGYTF.

The rearrangement links TRBV14 to TRBJ1-6, with TRBD1 matching 9 bases. In germline, CDR1 is SGHDN, CDR2 FVKESK. The CDR3 consists of 16 residues. V dropped 3 bases and J dropped 9; count of bases not matched to a gene: 9. The CDR3 region is CASSHLGTGPGSPLHF. The CDR3 coding sequence is TGTGCCAGCAGCCACCTCGGGACAGGGCCGGGTTCACCCCTCCACTTT.

The genes are TRBV19 and TRBJ2-7, with D unclear. With 3 bases removed from V and 4 bases from J, the gap between germline ends came to 10 bases. Germline CDR1 is LNHDA and CDR2 is SQIVND (reference sequence). The CDR3 has 13 amino acids. The CDR3 loop reads CASSITERYEQYF. CDR3 nucleotide sequence: TGTGCCAGTAGTATTACGGAGCGATACGAGCAGTACTTC.

The chain couples TRBV2 to TRBJ1-4; 8 bases match TRBD1. The CDR3 sequence is 15 residues long. Germline CDR1 is SNHLY and CDR2 is FYNNEI. With V trimmed by 2 bases and J by 7 bases, 6 bases remained unmatched. The CDR3 sequence is CASSEFAGGFEKLFF. The CDR3 DNA reads TGTGCCAGCAGTGAATTTGCAGGGGGCTTTGAAAAACTGTTTTTT.

The chain links TRBV7-2 to TRBJ1-3; TRBD1 matches at 7 bases. The CDR3 extends over 16 amino acids. Germline loops: CDR1 SGHTA, CDR2 FQGNSA. After removal of 2 bases from V and 0 bases from J, the junction contained 4 bases not matched to a gene. The CDR3 coding sequence is TGTGCCAGCAGCTTACTACAGGGGAACTCTGGAAACACCATATATTTT. Protein: CASSLLQGNSGNTIYF.

The V gene is TRBV25-1, the J gene TRBJ1-6; the D gene is possibly TRBD1 (6 bases). From germline, CDR1 is MGHDK and CDR2 SYGVNS. The CDR3 sequence is 14 residues long. Trimming shortened V by 3 bases and J by 9 bases, and 12 bases separated the two germline ends. The CDR3 is CASSDSHRVSPLHF. CDR3 DNA sequence: TGTGCCAGCAGTGATTCTCACAGGGTTTCACCCCTCCACTTT.

This clone appeared a single time. J is TRBJ2-3 and V is TRBV27; D possibly corresponds to TRBD2 (6 bases). Germline V gene sequence: CDR1 MNHEY, CDR2 SMNVEV (reference sequence). The CDR3 is 14 residues long. Between the trimmed V and J ends, which lost 5 bases and 2 bases, there was a span of 11 bases. CDR3 DNA sequence: TGTGCCAGCAGTCCCGGGACTTCCACAGATACGCAGTATTTT. Amino acid sequence: CASSPGTSTDTQYF.

The chain has TRBV5-6 and TRBJ2-1, with TRBD1 as a possible D gene (6 bases). The CDR3 consists of 11 residues. CDR1 and CDR2 from the germline V gene are SGHDT and YYEEEE. Trimming shortened V by 1 base and J by 12 bases, and 8 bases separated the two germline ends. CDR3 DNA sequence: TGTGCCAGCAGCTTGCAGGGGAGGCAGTTCTTC. Amino acid sequence: CASSLQGRQFF.

This sequence joins TRBV11-3 and TRBJ2-3; 8 nucleotides align to TRBD2. Germline CDR1 SGHNT, CDR2 YENEEA. J lost 1 base, V lost 4 bases, and 4 bases had no gene match. CDR3 length: 15 residues. DNA for the CDR3: TGTGCCAGCAGCTATCTGCGGGGGGGCACAGATACGCAGTATTTT. It specifies CASSYLRGGTDTQYF.

The V gene is TRBV19, the J gene TRBJ1-2; 9 bases agree with TRBD1. This CDR3 comprises 14 residues. J was trimmed by 1 base and V by 5 bases; bases with no gene match: 2. Germline V CDR1 and CDR2: LNHDA, SQIVND (reference sequence). CDR3 coding DNA: TGTGCCAGTAGTGTGACAGGGGGTAACTATGGCTACACCTTC. Translated: CASSVTGGNYGYTF.

V gene TRBV5-4 combines with J gene TRBJ1-1; 10 nucleotides agree with TRBD1. The V gene end was trimmed by 10 bases and the J gene end by 4 bases; junction bases not matched to a gene: 4. This CDR3 has 12 amino acids. Germline V gene sequence: CDR1 SGHNT, CDR2 YYREEE (reference sequence). This CDR3 reads CAGGTGVTEAFF. The CDR3 DNA reads as TGTGCCGGTGGGACAGGGGTCACTGAAGCTTTCTTT.

This chain connects TRBV5-4 to TRBJ2-3; tentative D call: TRBD2 (5 bases). The CDR3 contains 14 residues. From germline, CDR1 is SGHNT and CDR2 YYREEE (reference sequence). V was pared by 4 bases and J by 4 bases, with 13 bases between. The CDR3 DNA sequence: TGTGCCAGCAGCCCCCCGGGAAGGGCAGATACGCAGTATTTT. As protein: CASSPPGRADTQYF.

The V gene is TRBV11-3, the J gene TRBJ1-2; TRBD1 matches at 7 bases. The CDR3 is 14 amino acids. The V gene end was trimmed by 3 bases and the J gene end by 4 bases; junction bases not matched to a gene: 5. Germline loops: CDR1 SGHNT, CDR2 YENEEA. The CDR3 region is CASSFAQGGYGYTF. As DNA, the CDR3 is TGTGCCAGCAGCTTCGCGCAGGGGGGCTATGGCTACACCTTC.

This clone is a singleton in its sample. The rearrangement joins TRBV18 to TRBJ1-1, with 8 bases identical to TRBD1. After removal of 4 bases from V and 4 bases from J, the junction contained 5 bases not matched to a gene. The CDR3 covers 14 residues. Germline-derived CDR1 and CDR2 are KGHSH and LQKENI. CDR3 amino acids: CASSLAGQGTEAFF. The CDR3 nucleotides read TGTGCCAGCTCACTTGCTGGACAGGGCACTGAAGCTTTCTTT.

This chain uses TRBV11-2 with TRBJ1-2, with 8 bases lining up with TRBD1. Trimming at V came to 5 bases and at J to 3 bases, leaving 8 bases not matched to a gene. Germline V CDR1 and CDR2: SGHAT, FQNNGV. This CDR3 is 15 amino acids long. The CDR3 sequence: CASSVGQGPHYGYTF. CDR3 nucleotides: TGTGCCAGCAGCGTAGGACAGGGCCCTCACTATGGCTACACCTTC. The complete variable domain, with remaining parts taken from reference TRBV11-2 and TRBJ1-2, reads EAGVAQSPRYKIIEKRQSVAFWCNPISGHATLYWYQQILGQGPKLLIQFQNNGVVDDSQLPKDRFSAERLKGVDSTLKIQPAKLEDSAVYLCASSVGQGPHYGYTFGSGTRLTVV.

This chain's CDR3 is CASSVATSHSAYQETQYF. In nucleotides, the CDR3 is TGTGCCAGCAGCGTAGCAACTAGCCATAGCGCCTACCAAGAGACCCAGTACTTC. V is TRBV9 and J is TRBJ2-5, with D possibly being TRBD2 (6 bases). Trimming pared 0 bases from V and 0 bases from J, leaving 18 bases between. The CDR3 spans 18 residues. The germline V gene encodes CDR1 SGDLS and CDR2 YYNGEE.

This rearrangement joins TRBV7-8 to TRBJ1-5, with TRBD1 identical over 7 bases. The germline CDR1 and CDR2 sequences are SGHVS and FQNEAQ. V lost 5 bases and J lost 3; bases outside the gene matches: 10. CDR3 size: 16 residues. This CDR3 is CASSATPTGNNQPQHF. For the CDR3, the DNA is TGTGCCAGCAGCGCTACCCCGACAGGGAACAATCAGCCCCAGCATTTT.

In nucleotides, the CDR3 is TGTGCCAGCAGCGTGTCGCAGTACACTGAAGCTTTCTTT. Protein: CASSVSQYTEAFF. The rearrangement joins TRBV9 to TRBJ1-1, with D unresolved. From germline, CDR1 is SGDLS and CDR2 YYNGEE. The CDR3 sequence is 13 residues long. V lost 2 bases and J 3 bases, leaving 8 bases between the germline ends.

This clone was counted once. The chain joins TRBV4-2 to TRBJ1-2; D not certain. CDR1 and CDR2 from the germline V gene are LGHNA and YNFKEQ. V dropped 7 bases and J dropped 0 bases, with 3 bases sitting between them. The CDR3 has 11 residues. In nucleotides, the CDR3 is TGTGCCAGCAACTCTAACTATGGCTACACCTTC. Protein product: CASNSNYGYTF.